This T cell receptor (beta chain) is from a study of human T cells and chemical hapten exposure (dated by TCRdb to the early 2020s). As for the study more broadly: For sensitization, 2% DPC in acetone was applied to a 2 cm by 2 cm area of upper inner arm skin. Patients additionally received weekly therapeutic DPC doses to the scalp throughout the roughly 25-week study period. Patch testing was done on the upper back using Finn chambers containing 0.01% DPC, and results were scored after 6 days according to International Contact Dermatitis Research Group standards. Most of the patients in the cohort were female, and the cohort covered alopecia areata with under or over 50% scalp involvement, alopecia totalis and alopecia universalis. The libraries were sequenced as a pool, and the TCR yield per sample differed mostly because of small variations in library volumes within the pool. In alopecia patients, the study followed how the peripheral blood TCR repertoire changed in vivo over primary and secondary sensitization to diphenylcyclopropenone (DPC), a hapten. Blood samples were taken from patients before sensitization (week 0) and then at 2, 6 and about 24 weeks after DPC sensitization. Nearly 30 alopecia patients provided blood for TCR sequencing at one to four time points (pre-sensitization, 2, 6 and 24 weeks).

Cut back by 2 bases and 4 bases, the V and J ends lie 6 bases apart. CDR1 and CDR2, looked up from the germline V gene (reference sequence), are MNHNY and SVGAGI. From cysteine to phenylalanine, the CDR3 is 13 amino acids long. The DNA shown is the 39-base CDR3, in frame from base 1. The sample's time point, from its label and the paper: patch test 2, 6 weeks after DPC sensitization. The treatment or condition label on this specimen signifies: therapeutic diphenylcyclopropenone sensitization with weekly scalp DPC. Blood at each patch-test visit was drawn before the patch test was applied. Patients were considered eligible if aged 18 to 70, diagnosed with alopecia and deemed suitable for DPC therapy, and patients were excluded if pregnant. Total RNA was isolated from unfractionated whole blood collected in Tempus Blood RNA tubes. The sample holds a few counts of this clonotype. Its antigen remains undetermined. Per-base qualities were not stored, and no clone one base away is much larger.

What the research found in general, with its limitations: Compared with pre-sensitization or healthy control sets, expanded TCRs formed significantly more large CDR3 similarity clusters, which is consistent with antigen-driven responses. The number of TCRs above 1 in 1000 frequency did not change with DPC sensitization; there was no evidence of global repertoire structure alterations. Alopecia, a presumed autoimmune disease, was present in all patients, so the immune response of the patients might differ from that of healthy individuals. The number of PT1 expanded TCRs positively correlated with patch test score, significant at thresholds 8, 16 and 32 but not 4. After repeated subsampling, changes were observed in the strength of the expansion versus patch-test correlation and in the threshold at which the correlation became significant.

Library preparation employed RACE. TCRdb lists the instrument as NextSeq 500. Library preparation attached unique molecular identifiers to individual cDNA molecules for quantitative, reproducible TCR counting. Each blood RNA sample was used to sequence both TCR alpha and TCR beta chains. The authors processed their data as follows. A median of around 96,000 TCRs per sample was observed, with a range of roughly 20,000 to 700,000. The Decombinator software suite was used to annotate the V, J and CDR3 of the TCR reads. For the PS versus PT1 abundance plots, all samples were subsampled to the same number of TCRs (28,000). TCRs were defined as expanded if absent before sensitization and observed at least eight times at the 2-week time point. TCRdb cleaned the public reads at Q25 with fastp, built clones with MiXCR and kept in-frame beta chains. Each record represents a unique CDR3 protein, reported with the most common genes and DNA among its rows. The V and J calls come from TCRdb's annotation, not from the publication. The sample table lists 330,000 or so distinct CDR3 sequences, about 6% of them with a count of one. Jointly, the top ten make up approximately 5.4% of the sample.

The sample in question was whole blood, obtained in connection with sensitization to the hapten diphenylcyclopropenone (DPC). The receptor was derived from a woman under 30 with alopecia areata. Some clones in this sample may be carry-over from other donors' samples. The rearrangement joined TRBV6-6 to TRBJ1-3, and the D gene may be TRBD1, 5 bases matching. The nucleotide sequence reads as follows: TGTGCCAGCAGTTACGACAGCGGAAACACCATATATTTT. Its protein reads: CASSYDSGNTIYF.